This paragraph covers one T cell receptor beta chain sequence. Its antigen remains unknown. These data come from a study of beta chain features in type 1 diabetes. The overall study: Investigators examined some 100 million sorted cells across all samples.

Whole-study results and caveats: When cDNA is sequenced, cells with high TCR expression could be over-represented.

The isolated RNA, all of it, was reverse transcribed, so expressed TCRB transcripts were what got sequenced. Profiling relied on immunoSEQ multiplex PCR, and the TCRdb table lists in-frame clones only, not all of them. The sample yields hundreds of thousands of clones, over 9.5% seen once. The sequence was obtained from a man aged 18 to 29 in good health. Sequencing used naive CD4+ T cells from blood.

The CDR3, as DNA: TGTGCCAGCAGCTTGGGGACAGGGGCAACCTACGAGCAGTACTTC. It codes for CASSLGTGATYEQYF. The V gene is TRBV5-4, the J gene TRBJ2-7; TRBD1 aligns across 9 bases. The CDR3 is 15 amino acids. Germline V gene sequence: CDR1 SGHNT, CDR2 YYREEE (reference sequence). Unmatched junction bases numbered 3, after V lost 0 bases and J lost 2 bases.